This TCR beta chain was captured in a study of T-cell reconstitution after alpha-beta-depleted transplantation in children. Unique molecular identifiers were used in preparing the TCRbeta library. From the PCR reads, TCRdb called clonotypes with MiXCR, one entry per CDR3 protein. There are 350,000 to 450,000 distinct CDR3 sequences in the sample; less than 15% occur only once, and approximately 4.2% lies in the top ten. Trimming at V came to 2 bases and at J to 1 base, leaving 6 bases not matched to a gene. Germline loops: CDR1 SGHVS, CDR2 FNYEAQ. CDR3 length equals 16 residues. This sample comprised PBMCs, obtained from the stem cell graft. The rearrangement uses TRBV7-6 and TRBJ1-1; 8 bases fit TRBD1. The sequence came from a human donor who donated a stem cell graft to a child with Fanconi anemia. The CDR3 loop is CASSLRPDRANTEAFF. For the CDR3, the DNA is TGTGCCAGCAGCTTAAGGCCGGACAGGGCGAACACTGAAGCTTTCTTT.